This T cell receptor beta chain stems from a study of Graves' ophthalmopathy and Graves' hyperthyroidism. Looking at the study overall: At the time of initial diagnosis and before any treatment, peripheral blood was collected. Study observations and caveats: The model forecast ophthalmopathy progression, reaching 60% to 71% sensitivity and around 72% specificity. The 13-signature model separated ophthalmopathy from stable hyperthyroidism at around 90% sensitivity and about 80% specificity.

This clonotype was seen at least ten times. Its specificity is not known. This CDR3 has 13 residues. CDR1 SGHTA and CDR2 FQGTGA come from the germline V gene. Between the trimmed V and J ends, which lost 3 bases and 6 bases, there was a span of 12 bases. PBMCs were isolated from a 10 ml sample of fresh peripheral blood. The authors amplified TCR beta CDR3 regions, and they did so from RNA transcripts for repertoire sequencing. HTBI primers primed a first-round RT-PCR, and a second-round multiplex PCR followed. One entry per CDR3 protein results from TCRdb running MiXCR on the multiplex PCR reads. This sample yields approximately 500,000 distinct CDR3 sequences, of which over 13% are seen a single time; more than 8.5% belongs to the top ten.

Sequenced: blood. The TCR was taken from a woman aged 30 to 39 with Graves' ophthalmopathy. The J gene is TRBJ2-7, the V gene TRBV7-3; no clear D gene. CDR3 in DNA: TGTGCCAGCAGCTTCTTGGCAGGACGCGAGCAGTACTTC. Residues: CASSFLAGREQYF. The variable domain in full, with the rest retrieved from reference TRBV7-3 and TRBJ2-7, is GAGVSQTPSNKVTEKGKYVELRCDPISGHTALYWYRQSLGQGPEFLIYFQGTGAADDSGLPNDRFFAVRPEGSVSTLKIQRTERGDSAVYLCASSFLAGREQYFGPGTRLTVT.